This T cell receptor beta chain was identified during a study of regulatory and conventional T cells in RAG deficiency. With 1 base removed from V and 5 bases from J, the gap between germline ends came to 13 bases. The germline gives CDR1 SNHLY, CDR2 FYNNEI. The CDR3 contains 15 residues. Generated by immunoSEQ multiplex PCR, the TCRdb table keeps only in-frame clones and is missing some. The table records roughly 12,000 clones, about 92% of them present only once. The study's findings and limits: Shannon entropy was markedly lower and Simpson indices higher in RAG-deficient patients than control T-cell subsets. Other subsets showed approximately 10-fold reductions, but Treg unique TCR beta sequences fell about 92-fold in these patients. In Omenn syndrome, Treg and Tconv repertoires overlapped >75%.

A word on this clone: The antigen is unknown.

The sorted conventional CD4+ T cells were CD25-low and CD127-high, with genomic DNA sequenced. The sample was also reused in another study, on regulatory T cells. That work adds: The PCR used 52 TRBV and 13 TRBJ primers. Regulatory T cells showed the strongest V-J pair restriction and V/J gene skewing among patient repertoires.

The sequenced sample was CD4+ effector T cells sorted from blood. This sequence joins TRBV2 and TRBJ2-3; D perhaps matches TRBD1 (6 bases). This receptor was identified in a human donor in good health. Here the CDR3 DNA reads TGTGCCAGCAGTGAAGGGCAGGGGTTTGGAGATACGCAGTATTTT. Amino acids: CASSEGQGFGDTQYF.